This entry describes one TCR beta chain. From germline, CDR1 is KGHDR and CDR2 SFDVKD. V was clipped by 4 bases and J by 10 bases; unmatched bases: 3. The CDR3 covers 12 residues. As originally analysed: Cell counts per sample came from amplifying reference gene primers. Profiling relied on immunoSEQ multiplex PCR, and the TCRdb table lists in-frame clones only, not all of them. V and J calls and clone size come straight from that table; D and trimming were deduced from the DNA. The sample yields 180,000 or so clones, roughly 87% seen once. The data are from a study of blood T cell repertoires in COVID-19. At the level of the study: Specimens from acute and convalescent COVID-19 originated in the United States, Italy and Spain. PBMCs, B-cell-depleted T cells, or T cells provided the cDNA or gDNA that made up the material.

V and J are TRBV24-1 and TRBJ1-1, with 9 bases that match TRBD1. The receptor's source is an older woman with acute or convalescent COVID-19. Sequenced material: peripheral blood. CDR3 nucleotides: TGTGCCACCAGTGACTCGGACAGGGGAGCTTTCTTT. It is translated as CATSDSDRGAFF.